Listed below are T cell receptor beta chains from one sample, sequenced in a study of T cells in Graves' hyperthyroidism and ophthalmopathy. One entry per CDR3 protein results from TCRdb running MiXCR on the multiplex PCR reads. The sample records roughly 500,000 distinct CDR3 sequences, approximately 15% being singletons. The sequencing input was blood. These receptors originate from a woman aged 25-40 years with Graves' hyperthyroidism that later progressed to Graves' ophthalmopathy. The CDR3 runs from the conserved cysteine through the conserved F or W. Fields, in order: V gene, J gene, CDR3 protein.

V gene: TRBV19
J gene: TRBJ2-1
CDR3 protein: CASSMGAGGVNEQFF

V gene: TRBV7-2
J gene: TRBJ1-2
CDR3 protein: CASSLVGGPYCYTF

V gene: TRBV20-1
J gene: TRBJ2-3
CDR3 protein: CSARYLAGVKDTQYF

V gene: TRBV27
J gene: TRBJ1-4
CDR3 protein: CASSGDQGREKLFF

V gene: TRBV7-9
J gene: TRBJ2-3
CDR3 protein: CASSSQTRTDTQYF

V gene: TRBV10-1
J gene: TRBJ2-3
CDR3 protein: CASSPQGFADTQYF

V gene: TRBV5-1
J gene: TRBJ2-3
CDR3 protein: CASSLAGSEVDTQYF

V gene: TRBV7-2
J gene: TRBJ2-1
CDR3 protein: CASSLGSSGREAAYEQFF

V gene: TRBV19
J gene: TRBJ1-2
CDR3 protein: CASSNRVKGYTF

V gene: TRBV5-1
J gene: TRBJ2-1
CDR3 protein: CASSNRPAGGPLSYNEQLF

V gene: TRBV5-1
J gene: .
CDR3 protein: CASSLMIRAYEQFF

V gene: TRBV18
J gene: TRBJ1-1
CDR3 protein: CASSLFPPGQGTTEAFF

V gene: TRBV6-1
J gene: TRBJ1-3
CDR3 protein: CASSNDRVSGNTIYF

V gene: TRBV6-2/TRBV6-3
J gene: TRBJ1-1
CDR3 protein: CASSYGGAHTEAFF

V gene: TRBV12-3/TRBV12-4
J gene: TRBJ1-5
CDR3 protein: CASSLVGDQPQHF

V gene: TRBV4-2
J gene: TRBJ2-3
CDR3 protein: CASSQAIAGGFDTQYF

V gene: TRBV24-1
J gene: TRBJ2-3
CDR3 protein: CATSESTSSTDTQYF

V gene: TRBV5-4
J gene: TRBJ1-6
CDR3 protein: CASSSTRDRASPLHF

V gene: TRBV7-2
J gene: TRBJ1-2
CDR3 protein: CASSPEPGYYGYTF

V gene: TRBV7-9
J gene: TRBJ1-1
CDR3 protein: CAPGGDAFF

V gene: TRBV6-2/TRBV6-3
J gene: TRBJ2-3
CDR3 protein: CASSRAPGLVSDTQYF